The sequence of this T cell receptor beta chain was determined in a study of cytomegalovirus exposure and HLA in healthy donors. Findings and limits, study-wide: The study assumed roughly uniform donor sequencing depth for presence/absence analyses. According to a later analysis, donors in an Asian-associated ancestry cluster reportedly had fewer N-insertions than the roughly 640-donor mean.

PCR employed 60 Vbeta and 13 Jbeta primers. Produced via immunoSEQ multiplex PCR; TCRdb's table is partial and in-frame only. The sample shows 200,000 or so clones, almost 80% of them seen only once. Comment on this clone: Its matching antigen is unknown.

This clonotype was obtained from a male donor in good health and CMV-seronegative. The specimen sequenced was PBMCs.

The CDR3 sequence is CASSENSGTNTGELFF. The CDR3 DNA reads TGTGCCAGCAGTGAAAACAGCGGGACGAACACCGGGGAGCTGTTTTTT. This rearrangement joins TRBV6-1 to TRBJ2-2, with 7 bases fitting TRBD2. V gave up 2 bases and J gave up 0 bases; unmatched junction bases: 3. CDR3 size: 16 residues. CDR1 is MNHNS and CDR2 is SASEGT in the germline V gene.